This TCR beta chain was identified in a study of control samples from healthy donors and cancer patients. The CDR3 has 16 amino acids. V lost 2 bases and J 8 bases, leaving 19 bases between the germline ends. Germline CDR1 PRHDT, CDR2 FYEKMQ (reference sequence). This table comes from immunoSEQ multiplex PCR, and its TCRdb copy is limited to in-frame clones, with some not included. This repertoire shows 150,000 to 200,000 clones, 70% to 90% found once; its top ten account for more than 10%. The genes are TRBV13 and TRBJ2-1, with D tentatively TRBD2 (5 bases). Sequencing was carried out using blood. This sequence originates from a man younger than 40 in good health. The CDR3 loop is CASSLTASLLADEQFF. The DNA for the CDR3 is TGTGCCAGCAGCTTAACCGCCAGCCTTCTAGCAGATGAGCAGTTCTTC.